A single sample gave rise to the 26 T cell receptor beta chains below, sequenced in a study of OX40 agonist ivuxolimab in advanced cancers. Measured with immunoSEQ multiplex PCR; TCRdb has only the in-frame clones, and not every one. The sample gives about 77,000 clones, around nine tenths of which show up once; 6.2% is in the top ten. Sequenced material: CD4+ or CD8+ T cells sorted from blood, taken in a trial of the OX40 agonist ivuxolimab. These receptors were obtained from an adult with an advanced solid tumor such as melanoma, head and neck, liver or kidney cancer.

This clone came up a few times. The rearrangement uses TRBV9 and TRBJ2-1; 11 positions match TRBD2. The CDR3 length is 16 residues. CDR1 and CDR2 from the germline V gene are SGDLS and YYNGEE. J lost 4 bases, V lost 0 bases, and 3 bases had no gene match. Here the CDR3 reads CASSVESSGGYNEQFF. CDR3 sequence (DNA): TGTGCCAGCAGCGTAGAATCTAGCGGGGGGTACAATGAGCAGTTCTTC.

This clone has a single count. The V and J genes are TRBV28 and TRBJ1-1; D gene ambiguous. The CDR3 consists of 11 residues. Germline V gene lookup returns CDR1 MDHEN and CDR2 SYDVKM. Trimming removed 5 bases from V and 11 bases from J, with 12 bases in between. As DNA, the CDR3 is TGTGCCAGCAGTGAAGTAGGCGAGGCTTTCTTT. Translation gives CASSEVGEAFF.

This clone was recorded once. The chain couples TRBV11-2 to TRBJ1-2; possible D gene TRBD1, 5 bases. Per germline, CDR1 SGHAT and CDR2 FQNNGV. The CDR3 has 16 residues. V lost 1 base to trimming and J lost 2 bases, with 14 bases between them. In DNA, the CDR3 is TGTGCCAGCAGCTTAGCCCTCCCTCAGGGAAACTATGGCTACACCTTC. This codes for CASSLALPQGNYGYTF.

This sequence joins TRBV29-1 and TRBJ1-1; possible D gene TRBD1, 6 bases. The CDR3 is 15 residues long. Germline assignment: CDR1 SQVTM and CDR2 ANQGSEA. The germline V and J ends were trimmed by 5 bases and 0 bases, with 16 bases remaining between them. The CDR3 region is CSVRPGQTMNTEAFF. The CDR3 DNA is TGCAGCGTTCGACCAGGACAGACTATGAACACTGAAGCTTTCTTT.

This rearrangement joins TRBV4-1 to TRBJ1-1; D uncertain. CDR3 length: 15 residues. V lost 1 base, J lost 7 bases, and 16 bases lay in between. Germline V gene sequence: CDR1 MGHRA, CDR2 YSYEKL. The CDR3 nucleotides are TGCGCCAGCAGCCAAGGGTCCACCCGAACAGTTGAAGCTTTCTTT. Translating gives CASSQGSTRTVEAFF.

Only one count was recorded for this clone. The chain joins TRBV27 to TRBJ1-5, with a possible D match to TRBD1 (5 bases). Trimming took 3 bases from V and 1 from J, leaving 10 bases between them. The CDR3 is 15 residues long. The V gene's germline CDR1 is MNHEY and CDR2 SMNVEV (reference sequence). The CDR3 loop reads CASSLTRDSNQPQHF. The DNA for the CDR3 is TGTGCCAGCAGTTTGACCAGGGACAGCAATCAGCCCCAGCATTTT.

The rearrangement joins TRBV7-2 to TRBJ1-5; TRBD1 might be the D (5 bases). CDR1 and CDR2 from the germline V gene are SGHTA and FQGNSA. This CDR3 is 15 amino acids long. V was pared by 1 base and J by 7 bases, with 14 bases between. The CDR3 DNA reads as TGTGCCAGCAGCTTAGTTTCAGGGAAGGGCCAGCCCCAGCATTTT. The encoded protein is CASSLVSGKGQPQHF.

About this clone itself: This specimen includes other DNA sequences encoding the same CDR3. The chain is built from TRBV11-2 and TRBJ2-2; D perhaps matches TRBD2 (6 bases). The V end lost 2 bases, the J end lost 0 bases, and 13 bases lay between the germline ends. CDR1 is SGHAT, CDR2 FQNNGV, per germline. This CDR3 spans 17 amino acids. This chain's CDR3 is CASSLNSGFANTGELFF. The CDR3 nucleotides are TGTGCCAGCAGCTTAAATAGCGGTTTCGCGAACACCGGGGAGCTGTTTTTT. Based on the CDR3 plus reference TRBV11-2 and TRBJ2-2, the full variable domain is EAGVAQSPRYKIIEKRQSVAFWCNPISGHATLYWYQQILGQGPKLLIQFQNNGVVDDSQLPKDRFSAERLKGVDSTLKIQPAKLEDSAVYLCASSLNSGFANTGELFFGEGSRLTVL.

Only one count was recorded for this clone. The V and J genes are TRBV19 and TRBJ2-3, with TRBD1 identical over 10 bases. V shed 3 bases and J 1 base; nucleotides not matched to a gene: 4. Germline V gene data show CDR1 as LNHDA and CDR2 as SQIVND (reference sequence). The CDR3 is 16 amino acids. The CDR3 protein is CASSIGTGARTDTQYF. The CDR3 region has the DNA TGTGCCAGTAGTATCGGGACAGGGGCCCGCACAGATACGCAGTATTTT.

The chain uses TRBV5-1 and TRBJ1-3; 10 positions agree with TRBD1. This CDR3 region has 16 residues. With 3 bases clipped from V and 4 bases from J, the junction kept 7 bases outside the gene matches. In germline, CDR1 is SGHRS, CDR2 YFSETQ. CDR3 amino acids: CASSSGDRGVGNTIYF. The CDR3 DNA is TGCGCCAGCAGCTCGGGGGACAGGGGAGTCGGAAACACCATATATTTT.

V usage is TRBV7-9 and J usage is TRBJ2-1; 14 nucleotides match TRBD2. The V gene end was trimmed by 3 bases and the J gene end by 0 bases; junction bases not matched to a gene: 4. The germline V gene encodes CDR1 SEHNR and CDR2 FQNEAQ (reference sequence). The CDR3 consists of 18 residues. The CDR3 sequence: CASSFTGTSGSSYNEQFF. CDR3 nucleotide sequence: TGTGCCAGCAGCTTCACCGGGACTAGCGGGAGCTCCTACAATGAGCAGTTCTTC.

This chain links TRBV19 with TRBJ2-7; TRBD2 agrees at 10 bases. There are 14 residues in the CDR3. Germline V gives CDR1 LNHDA, CDR2 SQIVND (reference sequence). V shed 5 bases, J shed 5 bases, and the junction held 6 bases outside the gene matches. The CDR3 DNA reads TGTGCCAGTAGTCATCTAGCGGGGGAGGACGAGCAGTACTTC. Its protein is CASSHLAGEDEQYF.

Regarding this clone: At one end the junction does not follow the germline gene, possibly because of a read error. This rearrangement joins TRBV5-6 to TRBJ1-1; D is unclear. Germline V gene data show CDR1 as SGHDT and CDR2 as YYEEEE. This CDR3 region has 15 residues. DNA of the CDR3: TGTGCCAGCAGTCCGGGAGTACAACTGAAAACTGAAGCTTTCTTT. It yields the protein CASSPGVQLKTEAFF.

The chain recombines TRBV5-4 with TRBJ2-7, with D perhaps TRBD1 or TRBD2 (5 bases each). There are 15 residues in the CDR3. Germline V CDR1 and CDR2: SGHNT, YYREEE (reference sequence). Between the trimmed V and J ends, which lost 3 bases and 4 bases, there was a span of 17 bases. CDR3 bases: TGTGCCAGCAGCTCGATAACTAAGGGGAGTTACGAGCAGTACTTC. Protein sequence: CASSSITKGSYEQYF.

This clone was seen a single time. V gene TRBV28 combines with J gene TRBJ1-2; the D gene is possibly TRBD1 (6 bases). Trimming shortened V by 6 bases and J by 1 base, and 9 bases separated the two germline ends. Germline CDR1 MDHEN, CDR2 SYDVKM. The CDR3 length is 13 residues. The CDR3 sequence: CASSRGVNYGYTF. The CDR3 bases are TGTGCCAGCAGCAGGGGAGTTAACTATGGCTACACCTTC.

V and J are TRBV10-3 and TRBJ2-3; TRBD2 aligns across 9 bases. V gave up 10 bases and J gave up 0 bases; unmatched junction bases: 2. CDR3 size: 13 residues. Germline lookup yields CDR1 ENHRY and CDR2 SYGVKD. The CDR3 sequence is CATSGRSTDTQYF. CDR3 in DNA: TGTGCCACGAGCGGGAGGAGCACAGATACGCAGTATTTT.

The chain uses TRBV9 and TRBJ2-7; D call uncertain. Germline assignment: CDR1 SGDLS and CDR2 YYNGEE. This CDR3 spans 15 amino acids. Between the trimmed V and J ends, which lost 0 bases and 0 bases, there was a span of 10 bases. The CDR3 DNA is TGTGCCAGCAGCGTAGGACTGGAGAGCTCCTACGAGCAGTACTTC. Its translation: CASSVGLESSYEQYF.

The J gene is TRBJ1-5, the V gene TRBV19; 9 nucleotides match TRBD1. The CDR3 is 19 amino acids. V shed 5 bases, J shed 2 bases, and the junction held 16 bases outside the gene matches. CDR1 is LNHDA, CDR2 SQIVND, per germline (reference sequence). DNA for the CDR3: TGTGCCAGTAGTCCACCCCCGGGACAGGGATTTCGTGGCAATCAGCCCCAGCATTTT. This sequence encodes CASSPPPGQGFRGNQPQHF.

This chain joins TRBV6-5 and TRBJ2-7; the match to TRBD1 covers 10 bases. The CDR3 sequence is 13 residues long. Trimming cost V 8 bases and J 4 bases; bases outside gene matches: 5. Germline V gene lookup returns CDR1 MNHEY and CDR2 SVGAGI. CDR3 nucleotide sequence: TGTGCCAGCCGCCGGGACAGGGGATACGAGCAGTACTTC. Translated: CASRRDRGYEQYF.

The chain joins TRBV19 to TRBJ1-4, with D uncertain. This CDR3 is 11 amino acids long. Germline loops: CDR1 LNHDA, CDR2 SQIVND (reference sequence). Trimming removed 7 bases from V and 4 bases from J, with 4 bases in between. In nucleotides, the CDR3 is TGTGCCAGTACCCGTAATGAAAAACTGTTTTTT. The encoded protein is CASTRNEKLFF.

CDR3: CASSAGRLGETQYF. CDR3 sequence (DNA): TGTGCCAGCTCAGCCGGACGTCTTGGAGAGACCCAGTACTTC. The chain joins TRBV18 to TRBJ2-5; D unresolved. V lost 5 bases, J lost 4 bases, and 14 bases lay in between. In germline, CDR1 is KGHSH, CDR2 LQKENI. CDR3 length: 14 amino acids. The variable domain in full, with the rest retrieved from reference TRBV18 and TRBJ2-5, is NAGVMQNPRHLVRRRGQEARLRCSPMKGHSHVYWYRQLPEEGLKFMVYLQKENIIDESGMPKERFSAEFPKEGPSILRIQQVVRGDSAAYFCASSAGRLGETQYFGPGTRLLVL.

The chain combines TRBV27 with TRBJ2-5; D possibly corresponds to TRBD2 (7 bases). Trimming stripped 4 bases from V and 5 bases from J, with 29 bases between. In germline, CDR1 is MNHEY, CDR2 SMNVEV (reference sequence). The CDR3 sequence is 19 residues long. The DNA of the CDR3 is TGTGCCAGCAGTTCACCCCGAAGAGGGGGGCGGGGGCGTGGGGAGACCCAGTACTTC. This encodes CASSSPRRGGRGRGETQYF.

The V call is TRBV30, the J call TRBJ1-3; D gene unclear. Trimming cost V 2 bases and J 0 bases, with 8 bases left between them. Germline CDR1 is GTSNPN and CDR2 is SVGIG (reference sequence). This CDR3 spans 14 amino acids. The CDR3 DNA reads as TGTGCCTGGAGTCCCCTCCTCTCTGGAAACACCATATATTTT. This sequence encodes CAWSPLLSGNTIYF. Based on the CDR3 plus reference TRBV30 and TRBJ1-3, the full variable domain is SQTIHQWPATLVQPVGSPLSLECTVEGTSNPNLYWYRQAAGRGLQLLFYSVGIGQISSEVPQNLSASRPQDRQFILSSKKLLLSDSGFYLCAWSPLLSGNTIYFGEGSWLTVV.

This clone was seen more than once but under ten times. V is TRBV5-6 and J is TRBJ2-5; 10 nucleotides line up with TRBD2. Germline CDR1 SGHDT, CDR2 YYEEEE. The CDR3 extends over 16 amino acids. The ends lost 3 bases at V and 1 base at J; junction bases unmatched: 6. The CDR3 spells CASSWSGGAFQETQYF. Here the CDR3 DNA reads TGTGCCAGCAGCTGGAGCGGGGGGGCCTTCCAAGAGACCCAGTACTTC.

The rearrangement uses TRBV10-2 and TRBJ2-7; 7 positions agree with TRBD2. Germline values: CDR1 WSHSY, CDR2 SAAADI. V trimming: 0 bases; J trimming: 3 bases; junction bases outside the gene matches: 5. This CDR3 region has 15 residues. The CDR3: CASSESSGGGYEQYF. CDR3 coding DNA: TGCGCCAGCAGTGAGTCATCGGGGGGAGGCTACGAGCAGTACTTC.

The J gene is TRBJ2-4, the V gene TRBV5-1; a possible D gene is TRBD2 (5 bases). CDR3 length: 13 amino acids. Trimming stripped 0 bases from V and 9 bases from J, with 10 bases between. The germline V gene has CDR1 SGHRS and CDR2 YFSETQ. The CDR3 DNA sequence: TGCGCCAGCAGCTTGGATGAAGGAGGCATTCAGTACTTC. The encoded protein is CASSLDEGGIQYF.